These T cell receptor beta chains were read from a single sample in a study of beta chain features in type 1 diabetes. TCRdb's table, derived via immunoSEQ multiplex PCR, lists solely in-frame clones and lacks some. The table has a few hundred thousand clones, approximately 15% seen once; the top ten hold around 0.015%. Material: naive CD4+ T cells from blood. These receptors all stem from a man younger than 35 with type 1 diabetes. Each CDR3 is given without its conserved first and last residue. Each record gives: V gene, J gene, CDR3 protein.

TRBV7-2	TRBJ1-6	ASSLVGGSGWLSPLH
TRBV29-1	TRBJ2-2	SVDLAGANTGELF
TRBV29-1	TRBJ2-5	SVEFNRGVETQY
TRBV11-2	TRBJ1-5	ASSWTGNQPQH
TRBV4-3	TRBJ2-7	ASSQETQASYEQY
TRBV18	TRBJ2-7	ASSPGTGYEQY
TRBV4-2	TRBJ2-7	ASSQDKASGTN
TRBV19	TRBJ2-7	ASSAPGSYEQY
TRBV15	TRBJ2-3	ATSRRGAYTDTQY
TRBV6-6	TRBJ1-6	ASSSTGEGNSPLH
TRBV29-1	TRBJ2-6	SVEYGGSGANVLT
TRBV28	TRBJ1-4	ASQGAGNPTNEKLF
TRBV9	TRBJ2-1	ASSVGGAVGYNEQF
TRBV4-2	TRBJ2-3	ASSRTGDLTSTDTQY
TRBV7-2	TRBJ2-7	ASSLVTTFYEQY
TRBV2	TRBJ1-3	ASKGNSGNTIY
TRBV5-1	TRBJ1-1	ASSRGQSTEAF
TRBV18	TRBJ1-2	ASTNPTVNYGYT
TRBV28	TRBJ2-5	ASSYLTSQETQY
TRBV19	TRBJ1-5	ASTESGGRLQPQH
TRBV7-9	TRBJ2-7	ASSSVFNEQY
TRBV4-3	TRBJ2-1	ASSQDFQASGGDEQF
TRBV11-2	TRBJ2-5	ASSWSGFQETQY
TRBV4-1	TRBJ2-1	ASSQEKRGGLVEQF